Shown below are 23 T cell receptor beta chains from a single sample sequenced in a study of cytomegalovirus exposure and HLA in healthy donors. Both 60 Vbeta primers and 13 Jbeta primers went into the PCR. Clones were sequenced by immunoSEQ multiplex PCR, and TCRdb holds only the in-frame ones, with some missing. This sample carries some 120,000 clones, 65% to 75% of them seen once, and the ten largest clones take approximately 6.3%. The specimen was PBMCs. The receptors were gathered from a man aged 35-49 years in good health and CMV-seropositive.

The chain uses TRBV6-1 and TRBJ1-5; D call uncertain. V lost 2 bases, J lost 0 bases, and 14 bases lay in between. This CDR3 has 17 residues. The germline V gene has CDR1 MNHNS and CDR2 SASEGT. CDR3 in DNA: TGTGCCAGCAGTGAATGGGAGGGAGGGTATAGCAATCAGCCCCAGCATTTT. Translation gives CASSEWEGGYSNQPQHF.

This CDR3 reads CASSSRQGTDTQYF. As DNA, the CDR3 is TGTGCCAGCAGTTCTAGACAGGGAACAGATACGCAGTATTTT. This chain joins TRBV28 and TRBJ2-3, with 7 bases that match TRBD1. Germline CDR1 reads MDHEN; CDR2 reads SYDVKM. The CDR3 is 14 residues long. V dropped 4 bases and J dropped 3; count of bases not matched to a gene: 4.

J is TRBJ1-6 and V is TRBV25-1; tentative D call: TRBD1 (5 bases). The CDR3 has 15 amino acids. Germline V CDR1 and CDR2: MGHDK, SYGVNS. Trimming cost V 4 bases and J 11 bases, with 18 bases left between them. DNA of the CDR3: TGTGCCAGCAGTGGCGGCGGGGGAGGGGTGCCACCCCTCCACTTT. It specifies CASSGGGGGVPPLHF.

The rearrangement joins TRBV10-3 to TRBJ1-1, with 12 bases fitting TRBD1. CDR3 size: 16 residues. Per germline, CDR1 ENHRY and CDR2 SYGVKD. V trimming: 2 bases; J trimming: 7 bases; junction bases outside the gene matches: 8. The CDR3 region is CAISEPGQGARGEAFF. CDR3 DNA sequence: TGTGCCATCAGTGAGCCGGGACAGGGGGCGCGCGGTGAAGCTTTCTTT.

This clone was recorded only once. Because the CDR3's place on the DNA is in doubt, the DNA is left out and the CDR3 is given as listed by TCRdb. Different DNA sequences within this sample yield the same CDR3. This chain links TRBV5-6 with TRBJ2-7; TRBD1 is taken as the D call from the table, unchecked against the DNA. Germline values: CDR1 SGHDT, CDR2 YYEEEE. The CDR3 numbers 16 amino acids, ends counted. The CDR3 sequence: CASRFAGGSFPYEQYF.

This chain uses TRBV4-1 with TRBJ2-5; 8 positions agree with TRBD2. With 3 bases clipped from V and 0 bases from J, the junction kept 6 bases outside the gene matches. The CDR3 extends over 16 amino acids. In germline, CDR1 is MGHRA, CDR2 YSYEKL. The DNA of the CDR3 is TGCGCCAGCAGCCATCCGGGAGGGCAGTACCAAGAGACCCAGTACTTC. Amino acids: CASSHPGGQYQETQYF.

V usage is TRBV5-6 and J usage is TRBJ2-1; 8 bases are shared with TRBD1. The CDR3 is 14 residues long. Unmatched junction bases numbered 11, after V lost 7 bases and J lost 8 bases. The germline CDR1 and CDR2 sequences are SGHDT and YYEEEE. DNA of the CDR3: TGTGCCAGCCTAAAAAGGCAGGGGGCCGATGAGCAGTTCTTC. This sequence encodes CASLKRQGADEQFF.

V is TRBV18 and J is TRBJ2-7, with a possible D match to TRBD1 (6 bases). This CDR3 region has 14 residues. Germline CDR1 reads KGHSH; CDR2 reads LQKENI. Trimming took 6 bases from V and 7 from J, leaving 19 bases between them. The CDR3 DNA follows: TGTGCCAGCTCGACCGTTACAGGGTTCGGGGAGCAGTACTTC. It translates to CASSTVTGFGEQYF. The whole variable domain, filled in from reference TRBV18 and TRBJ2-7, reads NAGVMQNPRHLVRRRGQEARLRCSPMKGHSHVYWYRQLPEEGLKFMVYLQKENIIDESGMPKERFSAEFPKEGPSILRIQQVVRGDSAAYFCASSTVTGFGEQYFGPGTRLTVT.

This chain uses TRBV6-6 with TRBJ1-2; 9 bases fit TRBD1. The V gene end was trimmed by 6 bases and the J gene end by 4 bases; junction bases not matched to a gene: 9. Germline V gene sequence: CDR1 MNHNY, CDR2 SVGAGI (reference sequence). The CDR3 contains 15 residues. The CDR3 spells CASRVTGGERYGYTF. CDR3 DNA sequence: TGTGCCAGCAGAGTCACAGGGGGCGAACGCTATGGCTACACCTTC.

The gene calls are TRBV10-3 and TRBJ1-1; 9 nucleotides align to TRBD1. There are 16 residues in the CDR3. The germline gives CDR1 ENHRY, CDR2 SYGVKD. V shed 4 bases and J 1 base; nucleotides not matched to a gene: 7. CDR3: CAISGFPGQGNTEAFF. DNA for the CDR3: TGTGCCATCAGTGGATTTCCGGGACAGGGGAACACTGAAGCTTTCTTT.

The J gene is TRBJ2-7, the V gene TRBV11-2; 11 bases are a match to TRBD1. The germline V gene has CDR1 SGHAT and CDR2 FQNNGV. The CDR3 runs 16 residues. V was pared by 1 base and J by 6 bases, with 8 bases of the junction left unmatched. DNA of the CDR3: TGTGCCAGCAGCTTAGGGACCGGGACAGGGGGAAGCGAGCAGTACTTC. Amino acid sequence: CASSLGTGTGGSEQYF.

In nucleotides, the CDR3 is TGCGCCAGCAGCTTGGAAGGACAGGGCCACACCGGGGAGCTGTTTTTT. It specifies CASSLEGQGHTGELFF. The J gene is TRBJ2-2, the V gene TRBV5-1; 8 bases agree with TRBD1. The CDR3 extends over 16 amino acids. Germline V gene lookup returns CDR1 SGHRS and CDR2 YFSETQ. The junction had 4 bases not matched to a gene; V was cut back by 0 bases and J by 3 bases.

CDR3 sequence: CASSHPWTGVGTGELFF. As DNA, the CDR3 is TGCGCCAGCAGCCACCCGTGGACAGGGGTGGGCACCGGGGAGCTGTTTTTT. The chain has TRBV4-1 and TRBJ2-2, with TRBD1 identical over 9 bases. The germline V gene encodes CDR1 MGHRA and CDR2 YSYEKL. The CDR3 contains 17 residues. J lost 4 bases, V lost 3 bases, and 9 bases had no gene match.

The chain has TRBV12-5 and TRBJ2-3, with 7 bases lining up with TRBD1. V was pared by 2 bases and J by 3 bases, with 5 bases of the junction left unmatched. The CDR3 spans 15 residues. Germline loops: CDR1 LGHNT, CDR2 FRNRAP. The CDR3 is CASGLLGGSTDTQYF. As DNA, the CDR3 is TGTGCTAGTGGTTTGTTAGGGGGCTCTACAGATACGCAGTATTTT.

CDR3: CASKEGTNYGYTF. CDR3 nucleotides: TGTGCCAGTAAGGAGGGGACTAACTATGGCTACACCTTC. This rearrangement joins TRBV19 to TRBJ1-2; maybe TRBD1 (5 bases). CDR1 LNHDA and CDR2 SQIVND come from the germline V gene (reference sequence). V shed 7 bases and J shed 0 bases, with 9 bases lying between them. CDR3 length: 13 residues.

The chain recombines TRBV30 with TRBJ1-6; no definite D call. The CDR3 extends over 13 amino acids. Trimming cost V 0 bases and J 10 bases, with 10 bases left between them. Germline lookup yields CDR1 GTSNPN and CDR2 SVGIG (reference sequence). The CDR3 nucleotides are TGTGCCTGGAGTGTACACGTACAATCACCCCTCCACTTT. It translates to CAWSVHVQSPLHF. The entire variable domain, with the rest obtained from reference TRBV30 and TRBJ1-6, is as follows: SQTIHQWPATLVQPVGSPLSLECTVEGTSNPNLYWYRQAAGRGLQLLFYSVGIGQISSEVPQNLSASRPQDRQFILSSKKLLLSDSGFYLCAWSVHVQSPLHFGNGTRLTVT.

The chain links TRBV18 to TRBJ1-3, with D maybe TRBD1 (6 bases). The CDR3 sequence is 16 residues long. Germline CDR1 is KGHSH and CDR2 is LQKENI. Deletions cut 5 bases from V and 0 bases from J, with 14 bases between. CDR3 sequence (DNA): TGTGCCAGCTCAGCCCGGGACATTCGCTCTGGAAACACCATATATTTT. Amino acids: CASSARDIRSGNTIYF.

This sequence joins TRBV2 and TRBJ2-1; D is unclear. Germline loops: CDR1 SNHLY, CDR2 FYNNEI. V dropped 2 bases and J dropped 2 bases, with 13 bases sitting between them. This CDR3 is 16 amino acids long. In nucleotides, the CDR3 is TGTGCCAGCAGTGAATTCCCGGAGCCCGCCTACAATGAGCAGTTCTTC. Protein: CASSEFPEPAYNEQFF.

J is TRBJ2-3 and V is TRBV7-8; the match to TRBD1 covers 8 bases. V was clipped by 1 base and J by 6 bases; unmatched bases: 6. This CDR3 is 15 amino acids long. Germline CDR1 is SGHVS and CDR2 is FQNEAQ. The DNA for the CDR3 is TGTGCCAGCAGCTTAGTGGACAGGGTCAGGGATACGCAGTATTTT. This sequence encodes CASSLVDRVRDTQYF.

The CDR3 here is CASSEWARARSTYEQYF. The CDR3 DNA is TGCGCCAGCAGTGAGTGGGCCAGGGCCCGAAGCACCTACGAGCAGTACTTC. The chain employs TRBV10-1 and TRBJ2-7; D is possibly TRBD1 (5 bases). This CDR3 spans 17 amino acids. Trimming removed 1 base at V and 2 bases at J, with 18 bases between. Germline V gene lookup returns CDR1 WNHNN and CDR2 SYGVQD (reference sequence).

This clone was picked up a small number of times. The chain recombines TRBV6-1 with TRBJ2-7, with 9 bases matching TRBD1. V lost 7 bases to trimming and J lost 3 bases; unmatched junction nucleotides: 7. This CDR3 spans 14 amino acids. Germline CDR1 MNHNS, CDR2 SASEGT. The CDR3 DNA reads TGTGCCAGCACCTCCGGGACAGGGATCTACGAGCAGTACTTC. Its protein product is CASTSGTGIYEQYF.

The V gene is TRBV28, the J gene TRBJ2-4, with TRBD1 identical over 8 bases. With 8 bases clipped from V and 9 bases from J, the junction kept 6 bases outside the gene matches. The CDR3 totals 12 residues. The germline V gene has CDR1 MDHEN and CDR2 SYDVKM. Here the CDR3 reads CASSRGLGIQYF. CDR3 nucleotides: TGTGCCAGCTCCAGGGGGCTCGGCATTCAGTACTTC.

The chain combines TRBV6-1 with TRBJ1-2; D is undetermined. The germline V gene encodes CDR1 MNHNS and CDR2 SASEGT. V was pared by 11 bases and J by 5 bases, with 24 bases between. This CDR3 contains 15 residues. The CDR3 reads CAVSEDRVVRYGYTF. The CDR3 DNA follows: TGTGCCGTCTCTGAAGATCGTGTTGTGAGGTATGGCTACACCTTC.